The 13 T cell receptor beta chains in this list originate from one sample, sequenced in a study of T-cell reconstitution after alpha-beta-depleted transplantation in children. Unique molecular identifiers tagged the TCRbeta library. Via MiXCR, TCRdb re-called the PCR reads, giving one row per CDR3 protein. The table has a few hundred thousand distinct CDR3 sequences, over 20% seen once. The sequenced sample was PBMCs, obtained before TCRalphabeta/CD19-depleted stem cell transplant. Receptors originate from a boy under three years old with Wiskott-Aldrich syndrome, due to receive a stem cell transplant.

V gene TRBV20-1 combines with J gene TRBJ2-7; 9 bases are shared with TRBD2. Germline V CDR1 and CDR2: DFQATT, SNEGSKA (reference sequence). The CDR3 has 12 amino acids. J lost 6 bases, V lost 5 bases, and 5 bases had no gene match. CDR3 region: CSAPAGGGEQYF. CDR3 in DNA: TGCAGTGCTCCAGCGGGAGGCGGCGAGCAGTACTTC.

This clonotype appeared a single time. The chain is built from TRBV11-2 and TRBJ2-5; D gene ambiguous. Germline CDR1 is SGHAT and CDR2 is FQNNGV. The CDR3 consists of 13 residues. Trimming removed 0 bases from V and 5 bases from J, with 7 bases in between. CDR3 protein: CASSLDGWETQYF. CDR3 coding DNA: TGTGCCAGCAGCTTAGATGGGTGGGAGACCCAGTACTTC. Using reference TRBV11-2 and TRBJ2-5 for the parts outside the CDR3, the full variable domain is EAGVAQSPRYKIIEKRQSVAFWCNPISGHATLYWYQQILGQGPKLLIQFQNNGVVDDSQLPKDRFSAERLKGVDSTLKIQPAKLEDSAVYLCASSLDGWETQYFGPGTRLLVL.

This clonotype was picked up a small number of times. The V call is TRBV6-6, the J call TRBJ2-2, with 8 nucleotides matching TRBD2. The CDR3 covers 19 residues. CDR1 MNHNY and CDR2 SVGAGI come from the germline V gene (reference sequence). Trimming cost V 5 bases and J 4 bases; bases outside gene matches: 18. CDR3 bases: TGTGCCAGCAGTCCCAGTACTAGCGGTTTTATGAGGGGCACCGGGGAGCTGTTTTTT. This translates into CASSPSTSGFMRGTGELFF.

The chain uses TRBV5-1 and TRBJ2-7; D remains unclear. V gave up 4 bases and J gave up 0 bases, with 11 bases separating them. The CDR3 runs to 14 residues. Germline assignment: CDR1 SGHRS and CDR2 YFSETQ. The chain's CDR3 is CASSQLPSSYEQYF. Written as DNA, the CDR3 is TGCGCCAGCAGCCAACTTCCGAGCTCCTACGAGCAGTACTTC.

As regards this clonotype: Given the absence of the conserved phenylalanine or tryptophan at the CDR3 end, a read error is likely. The V gene is TRBV29-1, the J gene TRBJ2-5; 8 positions match TRBD2. V trimming: 4 bases; J trimming: 4 bases; junction bases outside the gene matches: 8. Per the germline V gene, CDR1 is SQVTM and CDR2 is ANQGSEA. CDR3 size: 14 residues. Written as DNA, the CDR3 is TGCAGCGTTGCCCCACGGGGGGGCACAGAGACCCAGTACTAC. Amino acid sequence: CSVAPRGGTETQYY.

This clonotype was observed a few times. The chain is built from TRBV5-1 and TRBJ1-1; D might be TRBD1 (5 bases). Germline assignment: CDR1 SGHRS and CDR2 YFSETQ. This CDR3 contains 12 residues. Between the trimmed V and J ends, which lost 4 bases and 5 bases, there was a span of 9 bases. This CDR3 reads CASSTGGTEAFF. CDR3 nucleotide sequence: TGCGCCAGCAGCACGGGGGGAACTGAAGCTTTCTTT.

Only a few counts were recorded for this clonotype. The chain joins TRBV5-1 to TRBJ2-2, with D tentatively TRBD1 (6 bases). Germline V lookup: CDR1 SGHRS, CDR2 YFSETQ. Deletions cut 2 bases from V and 3 bases from J, with 8 bases between. The CDR3 contains 14 residues. This chain's CDR3 is CASSFGGDTGELFF. CDR3 DNA: TGCGCCAGCAGCTTTGGGGGCGACACCGGGGAGCTGTTTTTT.

The chain is built from TRBV12-3 or TRBV12-4 and TRBJ1-1; D gene unclear. This CDR3 has 14 residues. V was trimmed by 3 bases and J by 2 bases, leaving 10 bases between them. CDR3 DNA: TGTGCCAGCAGTTTGGCTCAGAGAAACACTGAAGCTTTCTTT. Translated: CASSLAQRNTEAFF.

This clonotype was seen only a few times. The chain employs TRBV20-1 and TRBJ1-1, with 9 bases fitting TRBD1. The CDR3 consists of 14 residues. J was trimmed by 7 bases and V by 1 base; bases with no gene match: 7. Germline V lookup: CDR1 DFQATT, CDR2 SNEGSKA (reference sequence). Here the CDR3 DNA reads TGCAGTGCTAGAGCAGCAGGGACAGGGATTGAAGCTTTCTTT. Protein: CSARAAGTGIEAFF.

This clonotype has only a few counts. The chain has TRBV7-9 and TRBJ2-5; 8 nucleotides agree with TRBD2. The CDR3 is made up of 16 amino acids. Germline V gives CDR1 SEHNR, CDR2 FQNEAQ (reference sequence). J gave up 1 base and V 4 bases, and 8 bases lay outside the gene matches. The CDR3 region is CASSSRGGIRQETQYF. As DNA, the CDR3 is TGTGCCAGCAGCTCCCGCGGGGGGATTCGCCAAGAGACCCAGTACTTC.

The chain employs TRBV10-3 and TRBJ2-7, with 11 bases identical to TRBD1. Trimming removed 3 bases from V and 2 bases from J; junction bases left unmatched: 9. This CDR3 region has 17 residues. CDR1 and CDR2 (germline): ENHRY, SYGVKD. The CDR3 nucleotides are TGTGCCATCAGTGAACCTGGATCGGGACAGGGGGCCTACGAGCAGTACTTC. Amino acid sequence: CAISEPGSGQGAYEQYF.

The chain is built from TRBV29-1 and TRBJ1-1, with unresolved D. Trimming removed 7 bases from V and 1 base from J, with 16 bases in between. The germline gives CDR1 SQVTM, CDR2 ANQGSEA. The CDR3 contains 14 residues. The DNA of the CDR3 is TGCAGCGCCCGGCATTGGGAGGGGAACACTGAAGCTTTCTTT. It codes for CSARHWEGNTEAFF.

In its sample, this clonotype was seen a few times. The rearrangement uses TRBV29-1 and TRBJ2-2; TRBD1 matches at 9 bases. This CDR3 spans 14 amino acids. V lost 4 bases, J lost 4 bases, and 4 bases stayed unmatched. Germline lookup yields CDR1 SQVTM and CDR2 ANQGSEA. For the CDR3, the DNA is TGCAGCGTTGGGCGGGACAGGGCCACCGGGGAGCTGTTTTTT. It codes for CSVGRDRATGELFF.